The 28 T cell receptor beta chains listed next were all sequenced from one sample in a study of vaccination and CD4 T cells after COVID-19. Once obtained from cultured CD4+ T cells, the DNA was sequenced using the Oncomine TCR Beta short-read assay. From the PCR reads, TCRdb called clonotypes with MiXCR, one entry per CDR3 protein. The sample lists thousands of distinct CDR3 sequences; about 54% were seen once. The treatment denotes: roughly nine-day PBMC culture with coronavirus spike peptide pools or control peptides (ViraFEST assay). These receptors' antigens are unknown. Specimen: CD4+ T cells from blood, cultured in vitro. The receptors were gathered from a human donor who had recovered from COVID-19.

The V gene is TRBV5-1, the J gene TRBJ1-6, with D perhaps matching TRBD1 (6 bases). The CDR3 contains 13 residues. Germline V CDR1 and CDR2: SGHRS, YFSETQ. The V and J ends lost 4 bases and 9 bases respectively, with 11 bases between them. CDR3: CASSPTGASPLHF. CDR3 coding DNA: TGCGCCAGCAGCCCGACAGGAGCTTCACCCCTCCACTTT.

This clonotype showed up just a few times. The chain joins TRBV10-2 to TRBJ1-2; 7 bases map to TRBD1. CDR1 and CDR2 (germline): WSHSY, SAAADI. The CDR3 sequence is 14 residues long. V was pared by 8 bases and J by 3 bases, with 9 bases of the junction left unmatched. The CDR3 loop reads CASVEVTGYYGYTF. The CDR3 region has the DNA TGCGCCAGCGTGGAAGTGACAGGGTACTATGGCTACACCTTC.

The chain combines TRBV11-2 with TRBJ1-2; 7 positions agree with TRBD1. Germline lookup yields CDR1 SGHAT and CDR2 FQNNGV. J was trimmed by 4 bases and V by 5 bases; bases with no gene match: 13. The CDR3 has 16 residues. In DNA form, the CDR3 reads TGTGCCAGCAGCGGATCACCGGGACAGAGGATCTATGGCTACACCTTC. As protein: CASSGSPGQRIYGYTF. Combining the CDR3 with reference TRBV11-2 and TRBJ1-2 gives the whole variable domain EAGVAQSPRYKIIEKRQSVAFWCNPISGHATLYWYQQILGQGPKLLIQFQNNGVVDDSQLPKDRFSAERLKGVDSTLKIQPAKLEDSAVYLCASSGSPGQRIYGYTFGSGTRLTVV.

This clonotype was found once. This chain links TRBV28 with TRBJ1-5; D gene ambiguous. The CDR3 runs 15 residues. Germline loops: CDR1 MDHEN, CDR2 SYDVKM. V dropped 5 bases and J dropped 4 bases, with 15 bases sitting between them. The CDR3 loop is CASSDSTSLNQPQHF. CDR3 bases: TGTGCCAGCAGTGACTCCACATCCTTGAATCAGCCCCAGCATTTT.

The chain links TRBV7-9 to TRBJ2-3; possibly TRBD2 for D (6 bases). Germline V gene data show CDR1 as SEHNR and CDR2 as FQNEAQ (reference sequence). Trimming took off 5 bases at V and 1 base at J, with 7 bases between the two ends. This CDR3 has 13 amino acids. The CDR3 loop reads CASSPSGTDTQYF. As DNA, the CDR3 is TGTGCCAGCAGCCCTAGCGGCACAGATACGCAGTATTTT.

As DNA, the CDR3 is TGTGCCAGCAGCCAAGAAACCGGGACTAGCGGGAGAATCGAGCAGTACTTC. This encodes CASSQETGTSGRIEQYF. The gene calls are TRBV4-2 and TRBJ2-7; 14 nucleotides match TRBD2. Germline CDR1 and CDR2: LGHNA and YNFKEQ. V gave up 0 bases and J gave up 6 bases; unmatched junction bases: 7. The CDR3 is 17 residues long.

In this sample, this clonotype turned up a few times. V gene TRBV19 combines with J gene TRBJ2-3; TRBD2 might be the D (5 bases). CDR1 is LNHDA and CDR2 is SQIVND in the germline V gene (reference sequence). V lost 6 bases and J 5 bases, leaving 9 bases between the germline ends. The CDR3 extends over 12 amino acids. CDR3 loop: CASRQSGDTQYF. The CDR3 DNA reads as TGTGCCAGTAGGCAAAGCGGAGATACGCAGTATTTT.

This clonotype was seen only once. This chain's CDR3 is CASKIQGPGNTIYF. DNA for the CDR3: TGTGCCAGTAAAATTCAGGGCCCAGGAAACACCATATATTTT. The chain carries TRBV2 and TRBJ1-3; weak D call: TRBD1 (5 bases). The CDR3 has 14 amino acids. Germline assignment: CDR1 SNHLY and CDR2 FYNNEI. The V end was cut by 9 bases, the J end by 4 bases, with 16 bases between.

This chain joins TRBV28 and TRBJ1-1, with D possibly matching TRBD1 (6 bases). The CDR3 sequence is 14 residues long. Looked up from germline, CDR1 is MDHEN and CDR2 is SYDVKM. The V end lost 4 bases, the J end lost 5 bases, and 14 bases lay between the germline ends. The CDR3 spells CASSWGGRGTEAFF. CDR3 nucleotide sequence: TGTGCCAGCAGTTGGGGGGGGAGGGGGACTGAAGCTTTCTTT.

About this clonotype itself: The junction differs from germline at one of its ends, possibly a read error. This chain links TRBV7-2 with TRBJ1-4; TRBD1 matches 7 bases. The germline gives CDR1 SGHTA, CDR2 FQGNSA. The CDR3 contains 15 residues. CDR3 region: CVSSGQTGPNEKLFF. CDR3 nucleotide sequence: TGTGTCAGCAGCGGTCAGACAGGGCCTAATGAAAAACTGTTTTTT.

This clonotype was observed a few times. This chain links TRBV19 with TRBJ1-2; TRBD1 aligns across 8 bases. V shed 3 bases, J shed 4 bases, and the junction held 4 bases outside the gene matches. The CDR3 spans 14 residues. Germline V lookup: CDR1 LNHDA, CDR2 SQIVND (reference sequence). CDR3 bases: TGTGCCAGTAGTATCGGACAGGGTGTCTATGGCTACACCTTC. It translates to CASSIGQGVYGYTF. Based on the CDR3 plus reference TRBV19 and TRBJ1-2, the full variable domain is DGGITQSPKYLFRKEGQNVTLSCEQNLNHDAMYWYRQDPGQGLRLIYYSQIVNDFQKGDIAEGYSVSREKKESFPLTVTSAQKNPTAFYLCASSIGQGVYGYTFGSGTRLTVV.

The rearrangement links TRBV7-2 to TRBJ2-4; D ambiguous. The CDR3 runs 17 residues. Looked up from germline, CDR1 is SGHTA and CDR2 is FQGNSA. V was pared by 1 base and J by 0 bases, with 13 bases between. CDR3 protein: CASSLVSDQVAKNIQYF. CDR3 sequence (DNA): TGTGCCAGCAGCTTAGTTTCCGACCAAGTAGCCAAAAACATTCAGTACTTC.

This clonotype showed up just once. This chain links TRBV15 with TRBJ1-2; D is ambiguous. This CDR3 has 15 amino acids. V dropped 5 bases and J dropped 3 bases, with 16 bases sitting between them. Per germline, CDR1 LNHNV and CDR2 YYDKDF (reference sequence). In nucleotides, the CDR3 is TGTGCCACCAGCTTAGGACCCGGCGGAGACTATGGCTACACCTTC. This codes for CATSLGPGGDYGYTF.

This clonotype showed up just a few times. J is TRBJ1-2 and V is TRBV7-2; TRBD1 might be the D (5 bases). Germline assignment: CDR1 SGHTA and CDR2 FQGNSA. Trimming removed 3 bases from V and 3 bases from J, with 11 bases in between. The CDR3 contains 14 residues. CDR3 nucleotide sequence: TGTGCCAGCAGCTTTTGGGGGAGGGACTATGGCTACACCTTC. This translates into CASSFWGRDYGYTF.

The chain has TRBV6-1 and TRBJ1-6; 7 positions match TRBD1. The CDR3 sequence is 18 residues long. V lost 5 bases to trimming and J lost 4 bases; unmatched junction nucleotides: 14. Germline CDR1 is MNHNS and CDR2 is SASEGT. The CDR3 reads CASSTVTGLRGYNSPLHF. CDR3 nucleotides: TGTGCCAGCAGTACTGTTACGGGACTCAGGGGGTATAATTCACCCCTCCACTTT.

The rearrangement links TRBV19 to TRBJ1-1, with D perhaps matching TRBD1 (6 bases). The germline CDR1 and CDR2 sequences are LNHDA and SQIVND (reference sequence). V was cut by 6 bases and J by 4 bases, with 21 bases left in between. CDR3 size: 16 residues. CDR3 protein: CASRWGQGLRSTEAFF. As DNA, the CDR3 is TGTGCCAGTAGGTGGGGCCAGGGGCTACGGAGCACTGAAGCTTTCTTT.

This clonotype is a singleton in its sample. The V call is TRBV19, the J call TRBJ1-5; D is perhaps TRBD1 (6 bases). Trimming cost V 7 bases and J 0 bases, with 13 bases left between them. CDR1 and CDR2 from the germline V gene are LNHDA and SQIVND (reference sequence). The CDR3 totals 15 residues. The CDR3 spells CASTRTANSNQPQHF. The CDR3 bases are TGTGCCAGTACCCGGACAGCTAATAGCAATCAGCCCCAGCATTTT.

CDR3 sequence (DNA): TGTGCCAGTAGTCCCCAGACAGGGAGCACAGATACGCAGTATTTT. It translates to CASSPQTGSTDTQYF. The rearrangement joins TRBV19 to TRBJ2-3; TRBD1 agrees at 7 bases. This CDR3 comprises 15 residues. The trim removed 5 bases at V and 0 bases at J, leaving 5 bases unmatched. Germline V gene sequence: CDR1 LNHDA, CDR2 SQIVND (reference sequence).

The chain uses TRBV27 and TRBJ2-7; 8 bases line up with TRBD2. The CDR3 runs 16 residues. Germline V CDR1 and CDR2: MNHEY, SMNVEV (reference sequence). J lost 6 bases, V lost 6 bases, and 16 bases had no gene match. CDR3 coding DNA: TGTGCCAGCAGCCTAAGCCCGGGACTAGTTCCCTCCGAGCAGTACTTC. Translated, it gives CASSLSPGLVPSEQYF.

V usage is TRBV7-2 and J usage is TRBJ2-5, with 10 nucleotides matching TRBD2. V gave up 5 bases and J gave up 1 base; unmatched junction bases: 7. This CDR3 comprises 16 residues. CDR1 SGHTA and CDR2 FQGNSA come from the germline V gene. The CDR3 loop reads CASSQASGGIQETQYF. The CDR3 bases are TGTGCCAGCAGCCAAGCTAGCGGGGGCATCCAAGAGACCCAGTACTTC.

The sample holds one count of this clonotype. The chain's CDR3 is CASSQGGRGTGLADTQYF. The CDR3 DNA reads as TGCGCCAGCAGCCAAGGAGGAAGAGGGACAGGGTTGGCAGATACGCAGTATTTT. J is TRBJ2-3 and V is TRBV4-3, with 9 bases fitting TRBD1. Unmatched junction bases numbered 12, after V lost 1 base and J lost 4 bases. This CDR3 region has 18 residues. Germline V gene lookup returns CDR1 LGHNA and CDR2 YSLEER.

The chain combines TRBV2 with TRBJ1-2, with a possible D match to TRBD1 (6 bases). This CDR3 is 14 amino acids long. V gave up 6 bases and J gave up 0 bases, with 11 bases separating them. Germline assignment: CDR1 SNHLY and CDR2 FYNNEI. As DNA, the CDR3 is TGTGCCAGCAGGAGGGACAAACCTAACTATGGCTACACCTTC. Protein product: CASRRDKPNYGYTF.

This chain uses TRBV6-1 with TRBJ2-2, with D perhaps matching TRBD1 or TRBD2 (7 bases each). Germline CDR1 MNHNS, CDR2 SASEGT. Trimming removed 5 bases from V and 3 bases from J, with 19 bases in between. The CDR3 contains 17 residues. The CDR3 nucleotides read TGTGCCAGCAGTCGGAAGGGAGGGGGCTGGTACACCGGGGAGCTGTTTTTT. Protein product: CASSRKGGGWYTGELFF.

This clonotype was detected once. The chain employs TRBV6-1 and TRBJ2-2; TRBD2 might be the D (6 bases). CDR3 length equals 16 residues. Per germline, CDR1 MNHNS and CDR2 SASEGT. V lost 4 bases, J lost 4 bases, and 16 bases lay in between. Written as DNA, the CDR3 is TGTGCCAGCAGTGGACGGGGGATTGACAGCACCGGGGAGCTGTTTTTT. Translation: CASSGRGIDSTGELFF.

The chain recombines TRBV20-1 with TRBJ1-1; TRBD1 matches 7 bases. The junction had 12 bases not matched to a gene; V was cut back by 6 bases and J by 8 bases. Looked up from germline, CDR1 is DFQATT and CDR2 is SNEGSKA (reference sequence). The CDR3 runs 13 residues. The CDR3 loop is CSAADDREQEAFF. The CDR3 bases are TGCAGTGCCGCCGATGACAGGGAACAAGAAGCTTTCTTT.

This clonotype was seen a single time. The chain joins TRBV28 to TRBJ2-7; 10 positions match TRBD1. Germline CDR1 MDHEN, CDR2 SYDVKM. The V and J ends lost 6 bases and 4 bases, in that order; junction bases with no gene match: 9. CDR3 length: 15 residues. CDR3 amino acids: CASSIPGQGRYEQYF. The CDR3 region has the DNA TGTGCCAGCAGCATCCCGGGACAGGGGAGGTACGAGCAGTACTTC.

This clonotype has only a few counts. The chain combines TRBV6-1 with TRBJ2-3, with TRBD1 identical over 11 bases. Looked up from germline, CDR1 is MNHNS and CDR2 is SASEGT. The CDR3 is made up of 14 amino acids. The trim removed 4 bases at V and 4 bases at J, leaving 1 base unmatched. The CDR3 loop reads CASSGDRGADTQYF. DNA of the CDR3: TGTGCCAGCAGTGGGGACAGGGGGGCAGATACGCAGTATTTT.

This chain joins TRBV20-1 and TRBJ2-7; a weak D match, TRBD1 (5 bases). The germline gives CDR1 DFQATT, CDR2 SNEGSKA (reference sequence). The V end lost 0 bases, the J end lost 0 bases, and 12 bases lay between the germline ends. The CDR3 totals 15 residues. The CDR3, as DNA: TGCAGTGCTAGAGATAGGACACTCAGCTCCTACGAGCAGTACTTC. This encodes CSARDRTLSSYEQYF.